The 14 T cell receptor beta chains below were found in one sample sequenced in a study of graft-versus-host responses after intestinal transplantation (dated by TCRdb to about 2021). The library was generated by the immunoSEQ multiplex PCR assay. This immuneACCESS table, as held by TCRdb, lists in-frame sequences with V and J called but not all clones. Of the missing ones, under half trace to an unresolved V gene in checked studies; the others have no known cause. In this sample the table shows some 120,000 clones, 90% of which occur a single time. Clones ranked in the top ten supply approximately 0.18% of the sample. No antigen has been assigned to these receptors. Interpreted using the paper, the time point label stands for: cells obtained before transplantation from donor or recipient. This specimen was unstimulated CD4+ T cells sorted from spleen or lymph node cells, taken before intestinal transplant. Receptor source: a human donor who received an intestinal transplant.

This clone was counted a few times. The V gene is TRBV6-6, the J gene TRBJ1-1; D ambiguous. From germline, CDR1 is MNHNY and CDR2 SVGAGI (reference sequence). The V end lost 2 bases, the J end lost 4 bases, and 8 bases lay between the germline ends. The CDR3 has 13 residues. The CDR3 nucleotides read TGTGCCAGCAGTTACCCCGCGGGCACTGAAGCTTTCTTT. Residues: CASSYPAGTEAFF.

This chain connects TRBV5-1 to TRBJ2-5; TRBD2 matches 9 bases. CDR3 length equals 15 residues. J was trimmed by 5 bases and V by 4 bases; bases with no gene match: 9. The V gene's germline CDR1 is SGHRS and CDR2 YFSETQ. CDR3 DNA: TGCGCCAGCAGCACTAGCGGGTCTCCGAGTGAGACCCAGTACTTC. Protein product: CASSTSGSPSETQYF.

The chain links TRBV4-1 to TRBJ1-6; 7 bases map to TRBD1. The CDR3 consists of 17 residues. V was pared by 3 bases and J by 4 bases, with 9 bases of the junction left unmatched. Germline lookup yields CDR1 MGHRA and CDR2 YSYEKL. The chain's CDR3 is CASSQSPGDSYNSPLHF. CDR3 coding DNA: TGCGCCAGCAGCCAGTCTCCCGGGGACAGTTATAATTCACCCCTCCACTTT.

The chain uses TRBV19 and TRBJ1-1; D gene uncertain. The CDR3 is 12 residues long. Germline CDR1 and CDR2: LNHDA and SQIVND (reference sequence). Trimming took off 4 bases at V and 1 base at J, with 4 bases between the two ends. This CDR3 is CASSRQNTEAFF. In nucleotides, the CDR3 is TGTGCCAGTAGTAGGCAGAACACTGAAGCTTTCTTT.

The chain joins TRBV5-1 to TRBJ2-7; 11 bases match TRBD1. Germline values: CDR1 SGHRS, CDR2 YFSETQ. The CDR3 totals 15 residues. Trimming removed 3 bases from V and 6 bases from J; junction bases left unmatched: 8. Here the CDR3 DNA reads TGCGCCAGCAGCTCCGGACAGGGGGCGCGAATCGAGCAGTACTTC. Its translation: CASSSGQGARIEQYF.

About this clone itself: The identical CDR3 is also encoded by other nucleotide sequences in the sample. CDR3 in amino acids: CASSLPGMNTEAFF. For the CDR3, the DNA is TGCGCCAGCAGCTTGCCAGGAATGAACACTGAAGCTTTCTTT. The chain uses TRBV5-1 and TRBJ1-1; D unresolved. Germline loops: CDR1 SGHRS, CDR2 YFSETQ. The CDR3 runs to 14 residues. Trimming cost V 1 base and J 0 bases, with 7 bases left between them.

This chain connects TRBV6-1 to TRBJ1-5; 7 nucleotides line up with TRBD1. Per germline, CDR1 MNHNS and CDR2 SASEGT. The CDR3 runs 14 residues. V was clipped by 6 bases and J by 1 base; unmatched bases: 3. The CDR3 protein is CASRSGGSNQPQHF. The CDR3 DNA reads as TGTGCCAGCAGATCAGGGGGAAGCAATCAGCCCCAGCATTTT.

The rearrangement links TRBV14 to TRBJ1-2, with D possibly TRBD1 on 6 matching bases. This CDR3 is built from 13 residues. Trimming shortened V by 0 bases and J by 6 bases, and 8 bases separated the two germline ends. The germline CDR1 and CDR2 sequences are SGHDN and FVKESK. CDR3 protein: CASSQDRGHGYTF. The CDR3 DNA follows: TGTGCCAGCAGCCAAGACAGGGGTCATGGCTACACCTTC.

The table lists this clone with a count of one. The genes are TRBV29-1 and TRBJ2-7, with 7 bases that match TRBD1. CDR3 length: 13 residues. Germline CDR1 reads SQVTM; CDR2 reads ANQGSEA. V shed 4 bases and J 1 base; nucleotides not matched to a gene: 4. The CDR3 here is CSVGGTASYEQYF. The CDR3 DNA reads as TGCAGCGTTGGGGGGACAGCATCCTACGAGCAGTACTTC.

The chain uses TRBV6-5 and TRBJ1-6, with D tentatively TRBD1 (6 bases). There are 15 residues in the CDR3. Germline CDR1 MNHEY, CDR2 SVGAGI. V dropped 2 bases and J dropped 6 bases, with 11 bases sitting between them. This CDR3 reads CASSYDRTANSPLHF. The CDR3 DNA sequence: TGTGCCAGCAGTTACGACCGGACAGCTAATTCACCCCTCCACTTT.

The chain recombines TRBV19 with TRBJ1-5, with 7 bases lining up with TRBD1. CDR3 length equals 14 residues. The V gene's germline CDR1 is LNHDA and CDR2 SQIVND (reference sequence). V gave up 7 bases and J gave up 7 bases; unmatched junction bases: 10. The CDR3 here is CASTKNRGMQPQHF. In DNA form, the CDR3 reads TGTGCCAGTACTAAAAACAGGGGCATGCAGCCCCAGCATTTT. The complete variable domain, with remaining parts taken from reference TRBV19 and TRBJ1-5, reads DGGITQSPKYLFRKEGQNVTLSCEQNLNHDAMYWYRQDPGQGLRLIYYSQIVNDFQKGDIAEGYSVSREKKESFPLTVTSAQKNPTAFYLCASTKNRGMQPQHFGDGTRLSIL.

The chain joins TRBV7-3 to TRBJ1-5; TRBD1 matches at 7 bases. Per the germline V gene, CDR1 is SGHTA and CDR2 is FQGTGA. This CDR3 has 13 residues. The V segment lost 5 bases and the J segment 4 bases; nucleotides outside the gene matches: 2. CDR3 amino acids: CASSPQGNQPQHF. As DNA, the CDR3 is TGTGCCAGCAGCCCACAGGGGAATCAGCCCCAGCATTTT.

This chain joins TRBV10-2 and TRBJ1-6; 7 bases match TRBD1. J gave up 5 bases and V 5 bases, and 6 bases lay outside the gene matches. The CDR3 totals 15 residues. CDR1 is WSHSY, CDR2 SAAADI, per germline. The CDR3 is CASSPGQRNNSPLHF. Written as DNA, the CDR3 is TGCGCCAGCAGTCCGGGACAGAGAAATAATTCACCCCTCCACTTT.

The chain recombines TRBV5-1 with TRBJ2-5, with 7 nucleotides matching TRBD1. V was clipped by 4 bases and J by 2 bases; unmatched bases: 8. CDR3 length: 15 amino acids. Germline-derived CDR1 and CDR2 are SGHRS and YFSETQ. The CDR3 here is CASSAFRDRQETQYF. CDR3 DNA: TGCGCCAGCAGCGCTTTCCGGGACAGACAAGAGACCCAGTACTTC.